The entry that follows covers one TCR beta chain sequence. Source study methods: The assay estimated nucleated cells by amplifying reference gene primers. Libraries were prepared by immunoSEQ multiplex PCR; TCRdb keeps only in-frame clonotypes and omits some of them. That table gives V, J and clone size, and the DNA gave D and trimming. The sample has approximately 140,000 clones; around 81% are singletons. This record belongs to a study of blood T cell repertoires in COVID-19. Study as a whole: Collection of acute and convalescent COVID-19 samples took place in the United States, Italy and Spain. PBMCs, B-cell-depleted T cells, or T cells were the source of the cDNA or gDNA that made up the material.

In germline, CDR1 is SGHRS, CDR2 YFSETQ. The CDR3 has 16 residues. With V trimmed by 0 bases and J by 0 bases, 5 bases remained unmatched. The receptor was isolated from a man in his forties with active or convalescent COVID-19. The chain is built from TRBV5-1 and TRBJ1-1, with 7 bases identical to TRBD1. Sequencing used peripheral blood. The CDR3 nucleotides are TGCGCCAGCAGCTTGGAGGGGGCGGGCATGAACACTGAAGCTTTCTTT. It translates to CASSLEGAGMNTEAFF.